This T cell receptor beta chain was recorded in a study of OX40 agonist ivuxolimab in advanced cancers. In the study overall: Given to patients was ivuxolimab, an agonistic anti-OX40 (CD134) antibody. Study results and caveats: Compared with others, partial responders at 0.1-3.0 mg/kg displayed clonal expansion among the lowest. Nonresponders included some who also had low normalized T-cell clonal expansion.

Patients were ineligible given autoimmune disease history or systemic immunosuppression. A word on this clone: The antigen is not known.

Trimming at V came to 2 bases and at J to 4 bases, leaving 6 bases not matched to a gene. The germline V gene has CDR1 SGHTA and CDR2 FQGNSA. The CDR3 has 15 residues. Profiling relied on immunoSEQ multiplex PCR, and the TCRdb table lists in-frame clones only, not all of them. This table has tens of thousands of clones, roughly 89% appearing once. The TCR was taken from an adult with an advanced solid tumor such as melanoma, head and neck, liver or kidney cancer. The starting material was CD4+ or CD8+ T cells sorted from blood, obtained in a trial of the OX40 agonist ivuxolimab. The chain uses TRBV7-2 and TRBJ1-1; TRBD1 matches 8 bases. This chain's CDR3 is CASSLRQGRFTEAFF. Written as DNA, the CDR3 is TGTGCCAGCAGCTTACGACAGGGGCGGTTCACTGAAGCTTTCTTT.